The rows below give T cell receptor beta chains drawn from one sample of a study of T cells in Graves' hyperthyroidism and ophthalmopathy. TCRdb called the multiplex PCR reads again in MiXCR, with one record for every CDR3 protein. There are about 690,000 distinct CDR3 sequences in the sample; roughly 17% occur only once, and around 16% lies in the top ten. Source material: blood. The receptor source for this set is a man in his fifties with Graves' hyperthyroidism. Both conserved end residues are part of each CDR3. The D gene is left open where the match is weak. Size is omitted from some rows. Given values are once, few, many or a class for expanded clones.

TRBD2	many	TRBJ2-1	TRBV10-2	CASSVLREGLRSRIYNEQFF	TGCGCCAGCAGTGTATTACGGGAGGGCCTAAGGTCAAGAATATACAATGAGCAGTTCTTC
.	few	TRBJ2-7	TRBV20-1	CSARGSLNYEQYF	TGCAGTGCTAGAGGGTCTCTCAACTACGAGCAGTACTTC
.	.	TRBJ1-3	TRBV20-1	CSARTVISGNTIYF	TGCAGTGCTAGAACAGTGATCTCTGGAAACACCATATATTTT
TRBD1	.	TRBJ2-2	TRBV7-6	CASSRRGQGETGELFF	TGTGCCAGCAGCCGGCGAGGGCAGGGGGAAACCGGGGAGCTGTTTTTT
.	.	TRBJ1-1	TRBV9	CASSVDGAHTEAFF	TGTGCCAGCAGCGTAGACGGGGCGCACACTGAAGCTTTCTTT
TRBD1	few	TRBJ2-7	TRBV27	CASSLDRGHYEQYF	TGTGCCAGCAGCCTGGACAGGGGGCACTACGAGCAGTACTTC
TRBD1	.	TRBJ2-5	TRBV28	CASSLQGAGGETQYF	TGTGCCAGCAGCCTCCAGGGGGCCGGCGGGGAGACCCAGTACTTC
.	few	TRBJ1-6	TRBV5-4	CASSSGGLQGGSPLHF	TGTGCCAGCAGCTCTGGGGGTCTCCAGGGTGGTTCACCCCTCCACTTT
.	many	TRBJ2-7	TRBV6-2/TRBV6-3	CASSYSNEQYF	TGTGCCAGCAGTTACTCGAACGAGCAGTACTTC
.	many	TRBJ2-2	TRBV24-1	CATSDTSSYTGELFF	TGTGCCACCAGTGATACGTCTAGCTACACCGGGGAGCTGTTTTTT
.	many	TRBJ1-4	TRBV28	CASSSGQLNEKLFF	TGTGCCAGCAGTTCCGGACAACTTAATGAAAAACTGTTTTTT
TRBD2	few	TRBJ2-7	TRBV20-1	CSASGEGYSYEQYF	TGCAGTGCTAGCGGGGAGGGGTATTCCTACGAGCAGTACTTC
.	.	TRBJ1-2	TRBV27	CASSLSWGYGYTF	TGTGCCAGCAGTTTATCGTGGGGTTATGGCTACACCTTC
TRBD1	many	TRBJ2-7	TRBV28	CASSLPSSGGPFYEQYF	TGTGCCAGCAGTTTACCTTCCTCAGGGGGACCGTTCTACGAGCAGTACTTC
TRBD2	few	TRBJ2-7	TRBV9	CASSPGGLADEQYF	TGTGCCAGCAGCCCCGGCGGACTAGCTGACGAGCAGTACTTC
.	.	TRBJ2-7	TRBV20-1	CSARDHREYSYEQYF	TGCAGTGCTAGAGATCACAGAGAGTATTCCTACGAGCAGTACTTC
.	many	TRBJ2-3	TRBV2	CASSELTDTQYF	TGTGCCAGCAGTGAATTAACAGATACGCAGTATTTT
TRBD2	many	TRBJ2-1	TRBV7-8	CASSYETSGIYNEQFF	TGTGCCAGCAGCTATGAGACTAGCGGCATATACAATGAGCAGTTCTTC
.	many	TRBJ2-3	TRBV12-3/TRBV12-4	CASGTSTDTQYF	TGTGCCTCCGGGACGAGCACAGATACGCAGTATTTT
.	many	TRBJ1-1	TRBV7-3	CASSPGGGGGTEAFF	TGTGCCAGCAGCCCGGGGGGGGGGGGAGGCACTGAAGCTTTCTTT
.	few	TRBJ2-7	TRBV29-1	CSVEIMSSYEQYF	TGCAGCGTTGAAATAATGAGCTCCTACGAGCAGTACTTC
.	many	TRBJ1-6	TRBV20-1	CSARPQGSSYNSPLHF	TGCAGTGCTAGGCCCCAAGGTAGCTCCTATAATTCACCCCTCCACTTT
TRBD1	few	TRBJ1-2	TRBV6-1	CASENRGRDGYTF	TGTGCCAGCGAGAACAGGGGGCGGGATGGCTACACCTTC
TRBD2	.	TRBJ2-7	TRBV13	CASSLVSERLAGMPSYEQYF	TGTGCCAGCAGCTTAGTATCAGAAAGACTAGCGGGAATGCCCTCCTACGAGCAGTACTTC
.	.	TRBJ1-2	TRBV29-1	CSVQRDDYGYTF	TGCAGCGTTCAACGGGACGACTATGGCTACACCTTC
.	.	TRBJ1-1	TRBV27	CASSLAGRSTEAFF	TGTGCCAGCAGTTTAGCAGGGCGAAGCACTGAAGCTTTCTTT
.	many	TRBJ1-2	TRBV6-6	CASSYASGRGYTF	TGTGCCAGCAGTTACGCCTCGGGTCGCGGCTACACCTTC
.	.	TRBJ1-3	TRBV28	CASSATGSPGNTIYF	TGTGCCAGCAGTGCAACAGGGTCACCTGGAAACACCATATATTTT
.	few	TRBJ2-5	TRBV30	CAWSPARTNTKETQYF	TGTGCCTGGAGTCCAGCGCGGACTAATACTAAAGAGACCCAGTACTTC
.	few	TRBJ2-6	TRBV12-3/TRBV12-4	CASSSGQIPSGANVLTF	TGTGCCAGCAGTTCCGGACAGATTCCCTCTGGGGCCAACGTCCTGACTTTC
.	many	TRBJ2-7	TRBV13	CASSLGGAGGEQYF	TGTGCCAGCAGCTTAGGGGGGGCAGGAGGCGAGCAGTACTTC
.	many	TRBJ1-4	TRBV20-1	CSASDQATNEKLFF	TGCAGTGCTTCCGATCAGGCAACTAATGAAAAACTGTTTTTT
TRBD1	many	TRBJ2-3	TRBV10-3	CAISDPGGQVTDTQYF	TGTGCCATCAGTGACCCAGGGGGCCAGGTCACAGATACGCAGTATTTT
.	.	TRBJ1-1	TRBV30	CAWTWADEAFF	TGTGCCTGGACCTGGGCCGACGAAGCTTTCTTT
.	few	TRBJ2-4	TRBV7-3	CASSPDLLEQAQNF	TGTGCCAGCAGCCCCGACTTATTGGAACAGGCTCAGAACTTC
TRBD1	few	TRBJ1-3	TRBV6-1	CATYSTGRGNTIYF	TGTGCCACCTATTCGACAGGGCGCGGAAACACCATATATTTT
.	few	TRBJ2-1	TRBV9	CASSQGYEQFF	TGTGCCAGCAGCCAGGGCTATGAGCAGTTCTTC
.	many	TRBJ2-1	TRBV28	CASSGRVNEQFF	TGTGCCAGCAGTGGGCGGGTCAATGAGCAGTTCTTC
.	.	TRBJ2-3	TRBV27	CASSAGQTLLTDTQYF	TGTGCCAGCAGTGCGGGACAGACCCTACTCACAGATACGCAGTATTTT
.	.	TRBJ2-7	TRBV10-1	CASSDPEDGAEQYF	TGCGCCAGCAGTGACCCGGAGGACGGGGCCGAGCAGTACTTC
TRBD1	many	TRBJ2-7	TRBV7-6	CASSLGQGSSYEQYF	TGTGCCAGCAGTTTAGGACAGGGGAGCTCCTACGAGCAGTACTTC
.	few	TRBJ2-5	TRBV13	CASRYDRGYETQYF	TGTGCCAGCAGATATGACAGAGGGTACGAGACCCAGTACTTC
TRBD1	few	TRBJ2-7	TRBV11-2	CASSLQGGSPYEQYF	TGTGCCAGCAGCCTACAGGGGGGTAGCCCCTACGAGCAGTACTTC
.	many	TRBJ2-1	TRBV7-2	CASRQGGNEQFF	TGTGCCAGCAGACAGGGCGGCAATGAGCAGTTCTTC
.	.	TRBJ2-3	TRBV10-3	CATTGLTGTDTQYF	TGTGCCACCACAGGGTTAACGGGCACAGATACGCAGTATTTT
.	.	TRBJ1-4	TRBV27	CASSLSIQGIDEKLFF	TGTGCCAGCAGTTTATCTATCCAGGGCATCGATGAAAAACTGTTTTTT
.	.	TRBJ1-1	TRBV20-1	CSASAGHPLNTEAFF	TGCAGTGCTTCGGCAGGTCACCCCCTGAACACTGAAGCTTTCTTT
TRBD1	.	TRBJ2-7	TRBV20-1	CSSPPGQGIGEQYF	TGCAGTTCGCCCCCGGGACAGGGAATTGGCGAGCAGTACTTC
TRBD1	.	TRBJ1-4	TRBV5-1	CASSPGTGYSSGDEKLFF	TGCGCCAGCAGCCCCGGGACAGGCTATTCCTCGGGAGATGAAAAACTGTTTTTT
TRBD1	.	TRBJ2-5	TRBV5-1	CASSLDRGLWETQYF	TGCGCCAGCAGCTTGGACAGGGGGCTATGGGAGACCCAGTACTTC